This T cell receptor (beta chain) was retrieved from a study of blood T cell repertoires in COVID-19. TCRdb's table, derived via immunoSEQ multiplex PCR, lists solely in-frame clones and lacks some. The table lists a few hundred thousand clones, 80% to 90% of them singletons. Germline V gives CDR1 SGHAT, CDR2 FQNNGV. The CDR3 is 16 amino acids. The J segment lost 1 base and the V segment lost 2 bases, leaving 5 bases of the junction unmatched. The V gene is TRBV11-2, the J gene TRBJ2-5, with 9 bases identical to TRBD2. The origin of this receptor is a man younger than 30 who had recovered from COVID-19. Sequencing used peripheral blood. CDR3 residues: CASSLLAGPVQETQYF. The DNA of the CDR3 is TGTGCCAGCAGCTTACTAGCGGGACCGGTCCAAGAGACCCAGTACTTC.